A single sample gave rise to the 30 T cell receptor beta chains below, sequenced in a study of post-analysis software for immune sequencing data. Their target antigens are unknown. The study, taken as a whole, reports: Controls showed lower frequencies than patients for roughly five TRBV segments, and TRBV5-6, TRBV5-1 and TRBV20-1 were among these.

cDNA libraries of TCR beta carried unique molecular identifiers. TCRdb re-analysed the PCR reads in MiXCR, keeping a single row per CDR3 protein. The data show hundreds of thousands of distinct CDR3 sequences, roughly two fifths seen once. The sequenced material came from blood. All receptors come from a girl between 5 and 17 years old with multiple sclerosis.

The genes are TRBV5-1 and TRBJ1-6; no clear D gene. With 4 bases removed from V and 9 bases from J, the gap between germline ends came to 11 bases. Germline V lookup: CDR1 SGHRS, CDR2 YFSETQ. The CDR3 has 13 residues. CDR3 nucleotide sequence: TGCGCCAGCAGCCCGGAGTGGGGTTCACCCCTCCACTTT. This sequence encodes CASSPEWGSPLHF. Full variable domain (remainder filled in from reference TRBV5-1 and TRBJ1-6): KAGVTQTPRYLIKTRGQQVTLSCSPISGHRSVSWYQQTPGQGLQFLFEYFSETQRNKGNFPGRFSGRQFSNSRSEMNVSTLELGDSALYLCASSPEWGSPLHFGNGTRLTVT.

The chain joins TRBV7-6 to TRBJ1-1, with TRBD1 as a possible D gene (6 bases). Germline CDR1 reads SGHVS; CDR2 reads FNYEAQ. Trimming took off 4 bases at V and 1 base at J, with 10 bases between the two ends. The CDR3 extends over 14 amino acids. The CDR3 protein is CASSSQTGNTEAFF. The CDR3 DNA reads TGTGCCAGCAGCTCCCAGACAGGGAACACTGAAGCTTTCTTT.

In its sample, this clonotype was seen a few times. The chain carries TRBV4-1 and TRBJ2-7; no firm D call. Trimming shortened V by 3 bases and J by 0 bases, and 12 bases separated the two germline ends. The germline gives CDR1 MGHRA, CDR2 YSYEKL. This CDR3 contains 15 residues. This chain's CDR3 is CASSQLLRLSYEQYF. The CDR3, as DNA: TGCGCCAGCAGCCAGCTGTTAAGACTCTCCTACGAGCAGTACTTC.

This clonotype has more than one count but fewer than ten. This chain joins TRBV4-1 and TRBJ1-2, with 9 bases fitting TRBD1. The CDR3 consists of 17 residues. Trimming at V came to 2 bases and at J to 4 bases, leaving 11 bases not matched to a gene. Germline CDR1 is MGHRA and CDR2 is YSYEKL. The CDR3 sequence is CASSQLIGQGRTYGYTF. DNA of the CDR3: TGCGCCAGCAGCCAACTCATTGGACAGGGGCGAACCTATGGCTACACCTTC.

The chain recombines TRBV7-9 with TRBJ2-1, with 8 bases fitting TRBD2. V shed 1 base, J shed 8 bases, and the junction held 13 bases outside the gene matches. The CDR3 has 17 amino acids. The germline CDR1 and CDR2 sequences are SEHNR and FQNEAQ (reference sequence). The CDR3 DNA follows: TGTGCCAGCAGCTTAGGAGCTAGCGGGCACCCCATGGATGAGCAGTTCTTC. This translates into CASSLGASGHPMDEQFF.

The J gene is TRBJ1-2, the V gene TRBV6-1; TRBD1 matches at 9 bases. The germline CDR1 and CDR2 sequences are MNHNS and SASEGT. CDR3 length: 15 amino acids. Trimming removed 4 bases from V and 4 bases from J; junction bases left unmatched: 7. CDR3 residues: CASSGRRQGVYGYTF. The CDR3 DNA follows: TGTGCCAGCAGTGGAAGGCGACAGGGGGTCTATGGCTACACCTTC.

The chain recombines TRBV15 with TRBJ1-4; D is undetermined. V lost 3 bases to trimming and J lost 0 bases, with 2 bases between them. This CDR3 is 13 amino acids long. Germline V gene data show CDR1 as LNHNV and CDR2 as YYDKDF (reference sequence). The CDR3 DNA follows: TGTGCCACCAGCAGTTCAACTAATGAAAAACTGTTTTTT. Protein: CATSSSTNEKLFF.

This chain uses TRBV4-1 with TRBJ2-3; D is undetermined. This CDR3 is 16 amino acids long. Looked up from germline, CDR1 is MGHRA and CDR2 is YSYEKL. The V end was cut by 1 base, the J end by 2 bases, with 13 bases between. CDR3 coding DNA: TGCGCCAGCAGCCAAGTAGCCTCGTTAATCACAGATACGCAGTATTTT. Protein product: CASSQVASLITDTQYF.

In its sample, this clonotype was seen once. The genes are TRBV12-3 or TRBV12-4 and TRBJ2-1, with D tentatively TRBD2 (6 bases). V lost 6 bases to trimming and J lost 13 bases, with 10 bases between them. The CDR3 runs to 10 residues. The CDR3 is CASRGRIQFF. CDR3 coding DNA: TGTGCCAGCAGGGGGAGGATCCAGTTCTTC.

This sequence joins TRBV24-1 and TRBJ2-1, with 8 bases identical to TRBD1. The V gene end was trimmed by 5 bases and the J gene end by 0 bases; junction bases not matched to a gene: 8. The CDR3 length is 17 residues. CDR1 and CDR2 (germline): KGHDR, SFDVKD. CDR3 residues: CATSALDRAGSYNEQFF. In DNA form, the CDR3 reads TGTGCCACCAGTGCCCTGGACAGGGCGGGCTCCTACAATGAGCAGTTCTTC.

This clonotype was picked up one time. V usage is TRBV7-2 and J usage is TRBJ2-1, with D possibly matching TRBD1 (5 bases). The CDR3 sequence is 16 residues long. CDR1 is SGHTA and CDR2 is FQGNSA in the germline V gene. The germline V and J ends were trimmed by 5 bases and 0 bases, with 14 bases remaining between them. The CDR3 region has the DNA TGTGCCAGCAGCGAACTGGACATTACCTCCTACAATGAGCAGTTCTTC. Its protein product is CASSELDITSYNEQFF.

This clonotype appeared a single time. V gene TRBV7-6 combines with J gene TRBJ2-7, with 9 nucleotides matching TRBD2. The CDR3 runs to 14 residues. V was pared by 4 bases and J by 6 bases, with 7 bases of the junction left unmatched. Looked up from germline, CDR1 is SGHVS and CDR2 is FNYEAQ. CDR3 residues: CASSSSGTMSEQYF. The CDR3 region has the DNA TGTGCCAGCAGCTCTAGCGGGACTATGTCCGAGCAGTACTTC.

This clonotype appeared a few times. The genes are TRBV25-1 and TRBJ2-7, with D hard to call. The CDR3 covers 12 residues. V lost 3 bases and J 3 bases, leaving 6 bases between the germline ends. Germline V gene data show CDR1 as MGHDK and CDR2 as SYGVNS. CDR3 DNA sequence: TGTGCCAGCAGTGACAGTAACTACGAGCAGTACTTC. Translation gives CASSDSNYEQYF.

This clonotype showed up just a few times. The CDR3 here is CSAGTGGSGANVLTF. The CDR3 coding sequence is TGCAGTGCTGGGACAGGTGGCTCTGGGGCCAACGTCCTGACTTTC. The chain is built from TRBV20-1 and TRBJ2-6; the match to TRBD1 covers 8 bases. The CDR3 is 15 residues long. The trim removed 5 bases at V and 0 bases at J, leaving 3 bases unmatched. CDR1 is DFQATT and CDR2 is SNEGSKA in the germline V gene (reference sequence).

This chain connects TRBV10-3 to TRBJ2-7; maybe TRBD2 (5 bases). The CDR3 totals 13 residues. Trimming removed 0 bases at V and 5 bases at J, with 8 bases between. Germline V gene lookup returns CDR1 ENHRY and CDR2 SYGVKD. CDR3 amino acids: CAISESEGHEQYF. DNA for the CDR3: TGTGCCATCAGTGAGTCAGAGGGCCACGAGCAGTACTTC.

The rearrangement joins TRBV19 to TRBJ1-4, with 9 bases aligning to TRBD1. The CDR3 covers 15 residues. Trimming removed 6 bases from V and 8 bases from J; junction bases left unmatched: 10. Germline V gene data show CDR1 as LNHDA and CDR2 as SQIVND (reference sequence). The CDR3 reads CASRARGQGGEKLFF. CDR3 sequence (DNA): TGTGCCAGTAGAGCCCGGGGACAGGGAGGAGAAAAACTGTTTTTT.

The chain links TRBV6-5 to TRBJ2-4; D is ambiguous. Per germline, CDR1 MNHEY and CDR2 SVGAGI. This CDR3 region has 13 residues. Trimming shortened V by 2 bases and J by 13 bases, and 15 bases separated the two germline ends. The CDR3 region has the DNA TGTGCCAGCAGTTACCAGGTAACGGGTGAGCAGTACTTC. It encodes CASSYQVTGEQYF.

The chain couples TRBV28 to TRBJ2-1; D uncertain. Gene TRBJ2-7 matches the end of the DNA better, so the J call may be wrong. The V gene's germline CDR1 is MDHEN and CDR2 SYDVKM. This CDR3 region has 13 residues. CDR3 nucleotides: TGTGCCAGCAGGGCTGATAACCCCTACGAGCAGTACTTC. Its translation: CASRADNPYEQYF.

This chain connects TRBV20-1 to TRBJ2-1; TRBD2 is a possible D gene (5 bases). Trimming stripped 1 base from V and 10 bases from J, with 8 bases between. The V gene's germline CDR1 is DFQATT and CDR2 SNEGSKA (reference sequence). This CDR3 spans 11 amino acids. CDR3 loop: CSARVGREQFF. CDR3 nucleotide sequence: TGCAGTGCTAGAGTAGGGAGAGAGCAGTTCTTC.

CDR3 coding DNA: TGTGCCTGGAGTGTAGGGGGAGACAATGAGCAGTTCTTC. Amino acids: CAWSVGGDNEQFF. The V call is TRBV30, the J call TRBJ2-1, with D perhaps matching TRBD1 (6 bases). Per the germline V gene, CDR1 is GTSNPN and CDR2 is SVGIG (reference sequence). The length of the CDR3 is 13 residues. V dropped 0 bases and J dropped 5 bases, with 8 bases sitting between them.

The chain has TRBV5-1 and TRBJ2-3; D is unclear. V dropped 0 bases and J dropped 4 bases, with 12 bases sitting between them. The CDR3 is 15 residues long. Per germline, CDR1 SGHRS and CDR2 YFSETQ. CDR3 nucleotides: TGCGCCAGCAGCTTGGCCAGTGGTTCCCCAGATACGCAGTATTTT. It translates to CASSLASGSPDTQYF.

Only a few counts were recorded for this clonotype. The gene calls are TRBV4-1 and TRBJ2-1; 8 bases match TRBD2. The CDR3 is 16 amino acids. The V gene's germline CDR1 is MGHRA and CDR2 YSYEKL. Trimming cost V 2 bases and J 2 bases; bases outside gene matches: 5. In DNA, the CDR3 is TGCGCCAGCAGCCAAACACGGACTAGCACCTACAATGAGCAGTTCTTC. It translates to CASSQTRTSTYNEQFF.

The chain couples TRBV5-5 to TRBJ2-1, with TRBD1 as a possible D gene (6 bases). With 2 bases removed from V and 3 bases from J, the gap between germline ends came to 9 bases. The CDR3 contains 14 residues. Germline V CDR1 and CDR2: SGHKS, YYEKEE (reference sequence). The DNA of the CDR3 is TGTGCCAGCAGCTTCCGGGACAACTACAATGAGCAGTTCTTC. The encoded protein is CASSFRDNYNEQFF.

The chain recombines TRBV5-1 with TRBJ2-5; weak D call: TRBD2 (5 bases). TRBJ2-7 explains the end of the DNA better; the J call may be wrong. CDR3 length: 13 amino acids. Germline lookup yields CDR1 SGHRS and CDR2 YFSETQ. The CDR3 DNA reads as TGCGCCAGCAGCTTCGGGCCTGGAGGCGAGCAGTACTTC. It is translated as CASSFGPGGEQYF.

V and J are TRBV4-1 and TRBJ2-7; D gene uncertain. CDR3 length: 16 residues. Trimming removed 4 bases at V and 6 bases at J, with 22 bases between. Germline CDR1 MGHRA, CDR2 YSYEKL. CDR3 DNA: TGCGCCAGCAGCCCGGCCAACAGAGACTTTCTGAGCGAGCAGTACTTC. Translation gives CASSPANRDFLSEQYF.

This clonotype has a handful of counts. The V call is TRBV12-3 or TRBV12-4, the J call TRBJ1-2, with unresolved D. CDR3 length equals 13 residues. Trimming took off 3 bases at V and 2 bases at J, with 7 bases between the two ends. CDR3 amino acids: CASSFRENYGYTF. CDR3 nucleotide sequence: TGTGCCAGCAGTTTTCGGGAGAACTATGGCTACACCTTC.

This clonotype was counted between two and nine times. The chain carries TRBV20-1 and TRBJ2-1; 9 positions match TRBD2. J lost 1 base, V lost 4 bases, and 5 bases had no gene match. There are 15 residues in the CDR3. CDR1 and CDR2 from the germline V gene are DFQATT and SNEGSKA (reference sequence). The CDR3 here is CSAKGGRASYNEQFF. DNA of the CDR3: TGCAGTGCTAAGGGCGGGAGGGCTTCCTACAATGAGCAGTTCTTC.

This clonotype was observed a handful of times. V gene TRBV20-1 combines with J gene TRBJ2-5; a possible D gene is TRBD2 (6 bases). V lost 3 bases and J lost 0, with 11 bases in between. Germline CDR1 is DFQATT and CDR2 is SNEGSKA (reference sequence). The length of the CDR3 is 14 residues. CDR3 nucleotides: TGCAGTGCTAGGGGGGGTCTTTACCAAGAGACCCAGTACTTC. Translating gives CSARGGLYQETQYF.

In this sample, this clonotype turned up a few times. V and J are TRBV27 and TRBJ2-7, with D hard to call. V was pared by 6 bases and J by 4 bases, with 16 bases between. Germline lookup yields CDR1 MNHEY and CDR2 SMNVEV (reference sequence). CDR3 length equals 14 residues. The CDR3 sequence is CASSPVNLRYEQYF. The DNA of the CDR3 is TGTGCCAGCAGCCCGGTTAACCTCCGGTACGAGCAGTACTTC.

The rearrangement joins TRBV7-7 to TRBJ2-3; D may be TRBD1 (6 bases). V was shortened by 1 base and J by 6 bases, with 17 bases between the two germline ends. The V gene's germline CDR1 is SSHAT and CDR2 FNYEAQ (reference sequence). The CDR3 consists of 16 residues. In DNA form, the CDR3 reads TGTGCCAGCAGCTTAGGGGTCAGGGGCCCGACCGATACGCAGTATTTT. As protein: CASSLGVRGPTDTQYF.